This TCR beta chain was obtained from a study of patients and donors after allogeneic stem cell transplantation. TCRdb analysed the RT-PCR reads with MiXCR anew, one entry per CDR3 protein. Counted here are under 200,000 distinct CDR3 sequences, approximately 28% occurring once; the ten biggest clones make up around 3%. The sample consisted of blood, either unsorted or a sorted T cell fraction (not recorded which). The clonotype was recovered from a human donor who was either an allogeneic HSCT recipient or a stem cell or donor lymphocyte infusion donor (not recorded which). It is not recorded whose cells these are; they may come from a transplant donor.

The CDR3 sequence: CSASSPNTDTQYF. For the CDR3, the DNA is TGCAGTGCTAGCAGTCCAAACACAGATACGCAGTATTTT. V gene TRBV20-1 combines with J gene TRBJ2-3; D gene ambiguous. Germline loops: CDR1 DFQATT, CDR2 SNEGSKA (reference sequence). The ends were cut back, 3 bases at V and 2 bases at J, with 9 bases in the middle. The CDR3 loop spans 13 amino acids.